Each of the 10 T cell receptor beta chains below was sequenced from the same sample in a study of T cell repertoires and Cas9 in healthy adults. Generated by immunoSEQ multiplex PCR, the TCRdb table keeps only in-frame clones and is missing some. The sample includes about 22,000 clones, roughly 92% of them seen just once. The sample consisted of CD4+ effector T cells (CD127+, CD25-, CD137-, CD154-) from PBMCs; culture status not recorded. These receptors came from a human donor in good health.

In nucleotides, the CDR3 is TGTGCCAGCATTGCCTCGGGAGACCTGAGGGAGCAGTACGTC. Translation: CASIASGDLREQYV. The chain joins TRBV28 to TRBJ2-7; possibly TRBD2 for D (6 bases). V was clipped by 7 bases and J by 7 bases, with 20 bases between them. There are 14 residues in the CDR3. CDR1 and CDR2 from the germline V gene are MDHEN and SYDVKM.

The chain combines TRBV1 with TRBJ2-1. TRBV1 is listed as a pseudogene. The CDR3 has 11 amino acids. Written as DNA, the CDR3 is TGCACCAGCAGACGGCGTGCAAAGCAGTTCTTC. Residues: CTSRRRAKQFF.

This sequence joins TRBV4-1 and TRBJ2-3; D possibly corresponds to TRBD2 (6 bases). This CDR3 is 15 amino acids long. V lost 4 bases and J 2 bases, leaving 13 bases between the germline ends. Germline V gene data show CDR1 as MGHRA and CDR2 as YSYEKL. CDR3 nucleotide sequence: TGCGCCAGCAGCCGTGGAGGGAGTATCACAGATACGCAGTATTTT. Translation: CASSRGGSITDTQYF.

This clone showed up just once. The genes are TRBV28 and TRBJ1-2; a possible D gene is TRBD1 (6 bases). Per the germline V gene, CDR1 is MDHEN and CDR2 is SYDVKM. The V end was cut by 6 bases, the J end by 14 bases, with 28 bases between. The CDR3 runs to 15 residues. This CDR3 reads CASSQGGTRNGLCTF. The CDR3 coding sequence is TGTGCCAGCAGCCAAGGGGGAACCCGGAATGGACTTTGTACCTTC.

This chain links TRBV5-5 with TRBJ1-1; maybe TRBD1 (5 bases). CDR1 is SGHKS and CDR2 is YYEKEE in the germline V gene (reference sequence). Trimming cost V 0 bases and J 4 bases, with 19 bases left between them. This CDR3 has 17 residues. For the CDR3, the DNA is TGTGCCAGCAGCTTGGGGATTTCATCAGGGTTTGGCACTGAAGCTTTCTTT. This gives the protein CASSLGISSGFGTEAFF.

CDR3 in DNA: TGTGCCAGCAGTGTCGGGGGCACCAATTCACCCCTCCACTTT. Protein: CASSVGGTNSPLHF. The chain uses TRBV2 and TRBJ1-6; TRBD1 might be the D (6 bases). V was clipped by 4 bases and J by 7 bases, with 11 bases between them. The CDR3 is 14 amino acids. The germline gives CDR1 SNHLY, CDR2 FYNNEI.

Worth noting for this clone: Germline is not matched at one junction end, which may reflect a read error. This sequence joins TRBV7-2 and TRBJ1-3; 9 nucleotides match TRBD1. Germline assignment: CDR1 SGHTA and CDR2 FQGNSA. The CDR3 has 15 amino acids. The DNA for the CDR3 is TGTGCCAGCAGCCTGGGGACAGGGCCTGGAAACACCACATATTTT. Translating it yields CASSLGTGPGNTTYF.

This chain uses TRBV9 with TRBJ2-1; TRBD2 agrees at 8 bases. Germline CDR1 SGDLS, CDR2 YYNGEE. V shed 4 bases and J 0 bases; nucleotides not matched to a gene: 6. The length of the CDR3 is 16 residues. For the CDR3, the DNA is TGTGCCAGCAGCCCCGTGAGCGGGGGCTCCTACAATGAGCAGTTCTTC. Encoded protein: CASSPVSGGSYNEQFF. Drawing the rest from reference TRBV9 and TRBJ2-1, the complete variable domain is DSGVTQTPKHLITATGQRVTLRCSPRSGDLSVYWYQQSLDQGLQFLIQYYNGEERAKGNILERFSAQQFPDLHSELNLSSLELGDSALYFCASSPVSGGSYNEQFFGPGTRLTVL.

The gene calls are TRBV6-5 and TRBJ1-4, with D hard to call. CDR3 length: 13 amino acids. Trimming stripped 1 base from V and 6 bases from J, with 6 bases between. The germline V gene has CDR1 MNHEY and CDR2 SVGAGI. For the CDR3, the DNA is TGTGCCAGCAGTTACTTTCTCGATGAAAAACTGTTTTTT. Its translation: CASSYFLDEKLFF.

The J gene is TRBJ2-6, the V gene TRBV19, with 10 bases identical to TRBD1. V trimming: 8 bases; J trimming: 0 bases; junction bases outside the gene matches: 4. This CDR3 has 16 amino acids. Germline CDR1 and CDR2: LNHDA and SQIVND (reference sequence). The CDR3 region has the DNA TGTGCCAGTGGGACAGGGGACCGCTCTGGGGCCAACGTCCTGACTTTC. Translated, it gives CASGTGDRSGANVLTF.